This is a list of T cell receptor beta chains from one sample in a study of control samples from healthy donors and cancer patients. Profiled with immunoSEQ multiplex PCR; TCRdb holds only in-frame clones, not every one. The sample holds about 130,000 clones, roughly 89% seen once. Input material: PBMCs. These receptors were taken from a man in his forties or fifties with head and neck cancer. Each CDR3 is given with its conserved first and last residue. A D gene is named only where the DNA matches it firmly. Size tells how often a clone was seen (once, few, many) or the class of an expanded clone, and some rows leave it out.

clone_size | j_call | d_call | v_call | cdr3_nt | cdr3_aa
. | TRBJ1-2 | . | TRBV28 | TGTGCCAGCAGTTTAGTGGTAGGTTCCTATGGCTACACCTTC | CASSLVVGSYGYTF
once | TRBJ2-3 | TRBD2 | TRBV14 | TGTGCCAGCAGCCAAGCTATAGCTAGCGGGAACCCCACAGATACGCAGTATTTT | CASSQAIASGNPTDTQYF
. | TRBJ1-3 | . | TRBV7-2 | TGTGCCAGCACCCAGTGGGGTATAATCGCTCCTAGTCGCGACACCATATATTTT | CASTQWGIIAPSRDTIYF
. | TRBJ2-7 | . | TRBV28 | TGTGCCAGCAGTTTAAAACAGACTAGTTACTTC | CASSLKQTSYF
. | TRBJ1-2 | . | TRBV4-1 | TGCGCCAGCAGCCAAGATTCGACAGAAAACTATGGCTACACCTTC | CASSQDSTENYGYTF
. | TRBJ1-5 | . | TRBV5-1 | TGCGCCAGCAGCTTGGCCTCAGAGCAGCCCCAGCATTTT | CASSLASEQPQHF
. | TRBJ2-2 | TRBD2 | TRBV9 | TGTGCCAGCAGCGGGCCCGGGAGCGGGGGGGCGGACGGGGAGCTGTTTTTT | CASSGPGSGGADGELFF
. | TRBJ2-7 | . | TRBV3-1/TRBV3-2 | TGTGCCAGCAGCCAAGAGGGGAGGGAGCAGTACTTC | CASSQEGREQYF
once | TRBJ2-1 | TRBD2 | TRBV2 | TGTGCCAGCAGTGAATTCTTTAGGTCTAGCGGGGGGTCTTACTCCTACAATGAGCAGTTCTTC | CASSEFFRSSGGSYSYNEQFF
. | TRBJ2-2 | . | TRBV29-1 | TGCAGCGGGCAGGGATTGAACACCGGGGAGCTGTTTTTT | CSGQGLNTGELFF
few | TRBJ1-3 | . | TRBV7-2 | TGTGCCAGCAGCTTTCACTGGCAGAACGGAAACACCATATATTTT | CASSFHWQNGNTIYF
. | TRBJ2-2 | . | TRBV2 | TGTGCCAGCAGTAACCTCCTGGGACATTACACCGGGGAGCTGTTTTTT | CASSNLLGHYTGELFF
. | TRBJ1-4 | . | TRBV7-2 | TGTGCCAGCAGCTTTCCGGGGGGGAGGGAAAAACTGTTTTTT | CASSFPGGREKLFF
. | TRBJ2-2 | TRBD2 | TRBV7-2 | TGTGCCAGCAGCTTTCGAGGACTAGCGAACACCGGGGAGCTGTTTTTT | CASSFRGLANTGELFF
. | TRBJ2-3 | . | TRBV6-2/TRBV6-3 | TGTGCCAGCAGTTACGACCAGCCTAGCACAGATACGCAGTATTTT | CASSYDQPSTDTQYF
. | TRBJ2-3 | . | TRBV5-4 | TGTGCCAGCAGCTTCGGAGGAGCAGATACGCAGTATTTT | CASSFGGADTQYF
. | TRBJ2-1 | . | TRBV4-1 | TGCGCCAGCAGCCAAGGATTATACAATGAGCAGTTCTTC | CASSQGLYNEQFF
. | TRBJ2-7 | . | TRBV6-5 | TGTGCCAGCCAGGACGACAGCCCTTCCTACGAGCAGTACTTC | CASQDDSPSYEQYF
. | TRBJ2-7 | . | TRBV11-3 | TGTGCCAGCAGGGACAGACCAAACCTAACGAGCTCCTACGAGCAGTACTTC | CASRDRPNLTSSYEQYF
. | TRBJ1-6 | TRBD1 | TRBV11-1 | TGTGCCAGCAGCCCAAGGGACAGCATTACGGTTTCACCCCTCCACTTT | CASSPRDSITVSPLHF
. | TRBJ2-3 | TRBD1 | TRBV18 | TGTGCCAGCTCACCGACAGGGGTGACAGATACGCAGTATTTT | CASSPTGVTDTQYF
. | TRBJ2-3 | . | TRBV11-3 | TGTGCCAGCAGCTTATCAGGGAGAGATACGCAGTATTTT | CASSLSGRDTQYF
. | TRBJ1-5 | . | TRBV10-3 | TGTGCCATCAGCTCGAGCGATCAGCCCCAGCATTTT | CAISSSDQPQHF
. | TRBJ2-1 | . | TRBV3-1/TRBV3-2 | TGTGCCAGCAGCCAAGTGGTGGGGGATGAGCAGTTCTTC | CASSQVVGDEQFF
. | TRBJ2-5 | . | TRBV11-2 | TGTGCCAGCAGCTTAGGTTGGCAAGAGACCCAGTACTTC | CASSLGWQETQYF
. | TRBJ1-5 | . | TRBV27 | TGTGCCAGCAGTTTAGTGGGGGGCCGTCAGCCCCAGCATTTT | CASSLVGGRQPQHF
. | TRBJ2-3 | . | TRBV11-2 | TGTGCCAGCAGCTTAGGGGGGTTGGTGTCAGATACGCAGTATTTT | CASSLGGLVSDTQYF
. | TRBJ2-1 | . | TRBV12-3/TRBV12-4 | TGTGCCAGCATTCTCAGGGGCGCCAATGAGCAGTTCTTC | CASILRGANEQFF
. | TRBJ1-2 | . | TRBV7-9 | TGTGCCAGCAGTGACGGGGAATTGGATGGCTACACCTTC | CASSDGELDGYTF
. | TRBJ2-7 | . | TRBV5-5 | TGTGCCAGCAGCTTGAACGGCAGGGGTCTTGACGAGCAGTACTTC | CASSLNGRGLDEQYF
once | TRBJ2-7 | TRBD2 | TRBV2 | TGTGCCAGTAGACTAGCGGGAGGGCCGTCGGCTTACGAGCAGTACTTC | CASRLAGGPSAYEQYF
. | TRBJ2-7 | . | TRBV25-1 | TGTGCCAGCAGTGGCGGACCGGGAGTCGCCTACGAGCAGTACTTC | CASSGGPGVAYEQYF
few | TRBJ1-4 | . | TRBV27 | TGTGCCAGCAGTTTCGGGCAGGGCCTTGAAAAACTGTTTTTT | CASSFGQGLEKLFF
. | TRBJ2-1 | TRBD2 | TRBV5-4 | TGTGCCAGCAGATCCGGGACTAGTCCCTACAATGAGCAGTTCTTC | CASRSGTSPYNEQFF
. | TRBJ2-7 | . | TRBV3-1/TRBV3-2 | TGTGCCAGCAGCCAAGTCGTAGGCGAGCAGTACTTC | CASSQVVGEQYF
. | TRBJ1-1 | . | TRBV18 | TGTGCCAGCTCACAGACGATCATTGCGGGGGATACTGAAGCTTTCTTT | CASSQTIIAGDTEAFF
. | TRBJ2-1 | TRBD2 | TRBV5-1 | TGCGCCAGCAGCTTGGGACAACTAGCGGGGGAAAATGAGCAGTTCTTC | CASSLGQLAGENEQFF
. | TRBJ2-2 | TRBD1 | TRBV5-6 | TGTGCCAGCATCCCGGGACAGGGGAACACCGGGGAGCTGTTTTTT | CASIPGQGNTGELFF
. | TRBJ1-6 | . | TRBV6-1 | TGTGCCAGCAGTGAAGACATAACTCGCTATAATTCACCCCTCCACTTT | CASSEDITRYNSPLHF
. | TRBJ2-1 | TRBD2 | TRBV19 | TGTGCCAGTAGTATGTTAGCGGGGGGCAACAATGAGCAGTTCTTC | CASSMLAGGNNEQFF
. | TRBJ2-7 | . | TRBV2 | TGTGCCAGCAGTTACGACAGCTACGAGCAGTACTTC | CASSYDSYEQYF
. | TRBJ2-3 | . | TRBV29-1 | TGCAGCGTTGCAGGGATTCCTAGCACAGATACGCAGTATTTT | CSVAGIPSTDTQYF
. | TRBJ2-3 | . | TRBV24-1 | TGTGCCACCAGTGATTGGCTCAACACAGATACGCAGTATTTT | CATSDWLNTDTQYF
. | TRBJ1-2 | TRBD1 | TRBV2 | TGTGCCAGCAGTGACGACAGGGGATATGGCTACACCTTC | CASSDDRGYGYTF
. | TRBJ2-7 | . | TRBV13 | TGTGCCAGCAGCCCACACGGGATTGGCTCCTACGAGCAGTACTTC | CASSPHGIGSYEQYF
once | TRBJ2-5 | TRBD1 | TRBV5-1 | TGCGCCAGCAGCGGCTGGGGACAGAATCAAGAGACCCAGTACTTC | CASSGWGQNQETQYF
. | TRBJ2-4 | . | TRBV5-1 | TGCGCCAGCAGCTCTGGGCGAGGAATGGGGAACATTCAGTACTTC | CASSSGRGMGNIQYF
. | TRBJ1-2 | TRBD1 | TRBV28 | TGTGCCAGCCAGACAGGGGGCGTTGACTATGGCTACACCTTC | CASQTGGVDYGYTF
. | TRBJ1-5 | . | TRBV10-3 | TGTGCCATCAGTGAGAGTTTGGGGCGAGGTCAGCCCCAGCATTTT | CAISESLGRGQPQHF
. | TRBJ2-3 | . | TRBV18 | TGTGCCAGCTCTCCACAGCTAGCACGGTCTGGCACAGATACGCAGTATTTT | CASSPQLARSGTDTQYF
. | TRBJ2-3 | TRBD2 | TRBV6-4 | TGTGCCAGCAGTGACTCAACTAGCGGGAGCACAGATACGCAGTATTTT | CASSDSTSGSTDTQYF
. | TRBJ2-5 | TRBD2 | TRBV7-2 | TGTGCCAGCAGCCCGGGACTAGCGGGGGGCGTGACCCAGTACTTC | CASSPGLAGGVTQYF
. | TRBJ2-7 | TRBD2 | TRBV7-6 | TGTGCCAGCGGCTCCAATCCGGGACTAGCCTACGAGCAGTACTTC | CASGSNPGLAYEQYF
. | TRBJ2-1 | . | TRBV7-2 | TGTGCCAGCAGCCCTACTCGCAGCTCCTACAATGAGCAGTTCTTC | CASSPTRSSYNEQFF
. | TRBJ2-2 | . | TRBV7-9 | TGTGCCAGCAGCTTAGTGACAGGTGGGGCCGGGGAGCTGTTTTTT | CASSLVTGGAGELFF
few | TRBJ2-3 | . | TRBV25-1 | TGTGCCAGCGGCCTCGTGGGGGACGGCACAGATACGCAGTATTTT | CASGLVGDGTDTQYF
. | TRBJ2-2 | . | TRBV27 | TGTGCCAGCAGCCTGAGGGGCGCCGGGGAGCTGTTTTTT | CASSLRGAGELFF
. | TRBJ1-1 | TRBD1 | TRBV13 | TGTGCCAGCAGCCCCCGGACGGGGACAGGTGAAGCTTTCTTT | CASSPRTGTGEAFF